This T cell receptor (beta chain) came from a study of post-analysis software for immune sequencing data. Libraries were made from TCR beta cDNA, and they carried unique molecular identifiers. TCRdb redid the calling of the PCR reads with MiXCR, one entry per CDR3 protein. The sample contains about 540,000 distinct CDR3 sequences, about a third of which appear only once. The CDR3 runs 14 residues. The germline V gene has CDR1 MGHRA and CDR2 YSYEKL. With 3 bases removed from V and 7 bases from J, the gap between germline ends came to 13 bases. Whole-study findings and limits: The study found TRBV5-6, TRBV5-1 and TRBV20-1 among five TRBV segments more frequent in patients than controls. Normalized Chao1 diversity was significantly lower in multiple sclerosis patients than in controls.

As regards this clonotype: What it binds is not known.

The material sequenced was blood. The chain couples TRBV4-1 to TRBJ2-1; D is unclear. The receptor was derived from a girl aged 2 to 17 with multiple sclerosis. The chain's CDR3 is CASSHDSPWNEQFF. The CDR3 region has the DNA TGCGCCAGCAGCCACGACTCCCCCTGGAATGAGCAGTTCTTC.